This entry lists 16 T cell receptor beta chains sequenced from one sample in a study of blood T cells in healthy people across ages. Primers used in a second PCR of roughly 7 to 11 cycles were a sample-barcoded 5' primer and a J-beta primer mix. TCRdb fed the 5' RACE reads into MiXCR, producing one record per CDR3 protein. This table holds about 2 million distinct CDR3 sequences, around half found once. The sample taken for sequencing was blood. The receptor source for this set is a woman between 40 and 50 years old in good health.

The chain carries TRBV29-1 and TRBJ2-2; D unresolved. Trimming took 0 bases from V and 4 from J, leaving 12 bases between them. This CDR3 has 15 residues. Germline V gives CDR1 SQVTM, CDR2 ANQGSEA. The CDR3 bases are TGCAGCGTTGAAGATGATAGGAAGGGCACCGGGGAGCTGTTTTTT. Its protein is CSVEDDRKGTGELFF.

CDR3 in amino acids: CSADKPASNQPQHF. The CDR3 DNA reads as TGCAGTGCCGACAAACCGGCGAGCAATCAGCCCCAGCATTTT. The chain carries TRBV20-1 and TRBJ1-5, with D uncertain. V was trimmed by 6 bases and J by 1 base, leaving 13 bases between them. CDR3 size: 14 residues. Germline CDR1 DFQATT, CDR2 SNEGSKA (reference sequence).

The chain combines TRBV7-2 with TRBJ1-2, with unresolved D. V lost 1 base and J lost 13, with 7 bases in between. The CDR3 runs to 10 residues. Germline CDR1 and CDR2: SGHTA and FQGNSA. The CDR3 protein is CASSLDLPTF. CDR3 nucleotide sequence: TGTGCCAGCAGCTTAGATTTGCCCACCTTC.

The V gene is TRBV29-1, the J gene TRBJ2-5, with D unclear. Trimming took off 5 bases at V and 0 bases at J, with 7 bases between the two ends. The CDR3 contains 12 residues. Germline assignment: CDR1 SQVTM and CDR2 ANQGSEA. The CDR3 DNA sequence: TGCAGCGTTCGGCGGTACCAAGAGACCCAGTACTTC. Translated, it gives CSVRRYQETQYF. Drawing the rest from reference TRBV29-1 and TRBJ2-5, the complete variable domain is SAVISQKPSRDICQRGTSLTIQCQVDSQVTMMFWYRQQPGQSLTLIATANQGSEATYESGFVIDKFPISRPNLTFSTLTVSNMSPEDSSIYLCSVRRYQETQYFGPGTRLLVL.

The chain couples TRBV4-3 to TRBJ2-4; D possibly corresponds to TRBD1 (7 bases). CDR3 length: 14 residues. The germline V and J ends were trimmed by 6 bases and 13 bases, with 22 bases remaining between them. Looked up from germline, CDR1 is LGHNA and CDR2 is YSLEER. The CDR3 loop is CASSPVPRGEEQYF. CDR3 bases: TGCGCCAGCAGTCCCGTACCCAGGGGGGAAGAGCAGTACTTC.

In this sample, this clonotype turned up once. The chain couples TRBV20-1 to TRBJ2-7, with a weak D call TRBD2 (6 bases). V was shortened by 3 bases and J by 0 bases, with 12 bases between the two germline ends. This CDR3 contains 14 residues. Germline lookup yields CDR1 DFQATT and CDR2 SNEGSKA (reference sequence). The CDR3 sequence: CSASSSGDSYEQYF. In nucleotides, the CDR3 is TGCAGTGCTAGTTCGTCGGGGGACTCCTACGAGCAGTACTTC.

A few counts support this clonotype. The chain couples TRBV20-1 to TRBJ2-1; 10 bases fit TRBD2. Germline-derived CDR1 and CDR2 are DFQATT and SNEGSKA (reference sequence). The V and J ends lost 6 bases and 5 bases, in that order; junction bases with no gene match: 10. The CDR3 has 15 amino acids. The CDR3 sequence: CSAPRLAGLNNEQFF. The CDR3 DNA follows: TGCAGTGCCCCAAGACTAGCGGGCCTAAACAATGAGCAGTTCTTC.

Worth noting for this clonotype: One base away lies a much larger clone, so this may be a sequencing read error. CDR3 loop: CASSPGAANEKLFF. CDR3 coding DNA: TGTGCCAGCTCACCGGGGGCAGCTAATGAAAAACTGTTTTTT. The chain joins TRBV18 to TRBJ1-4; maybe TRBD1 (6 bases). Per germline, CDR1 KGHSH and CDR2 LQKENI. This CDR3 has 14 residues. Deletions cut 3 bases from V and 3 bases from J, with 8 bases between.

The chain employs TRBV4-1 and TRBJ1-4; 9 bases map to TRBD1. V lost 0 bases and J lost 7; bases outside the gene matches: 6. CDR1 is MGHRA, CDR2 YSYEKL, per germline. The CDR3 extends over 16 amino acids. The DNA for the CDR3 is TGCGCCAGCAGCCAAGAACTAGGGACAGGGTTTGAAAAACTGTTTTTT. Its translation: CASSQELGTGFEKLFF.

The J gene is TRBJ2-1, the V gene TRBV28, with D maybe TRBD1 (6 bases). Germline values: CDR1 MDHEN, CDR2 SYDVKM. V shed 3 bases and J shed 5 bases, with 14 bases lying between them. The CDR3 loop spans 15 amino acids. CDR3 nucleotide sequence: TGTGCCAGCAGTTTGATCCAGGGGCGAAACAATGAGCAGTTCTTC. This codes for CASSLIQGRNNEQFF.

This chain connects TRBV29-1 to TRBJ1-2; TRBD1 matches 7 bases. Germline V lookup: CDR1 SQVTM, CDR2 ANQGSEA. Trimming at V came to 8 bases and at J to 8 bases, leaving 17 bases not matched to a gene. The CDR3 is made up of 14 amino acids. The CDR3 loop reads CSPNPRGISGGYTF. CDR3 in DNA: TGCAGCCCAAACCCCAGGGGGATTTCGGGCGGCTACACCTTC. Based on the CDR3 plus reference TRBV29-1 and TRBJ1-2, the full variable domain is SAVISQKPSRDICQRGTSLTIQCQVDSQVTMMFWYRQQPGQSLTLIATANQGSEATYESGFVIDKFPISRPNLTFSTLTVSNMSPEDSSIYLCSPNPRGISGGYTFGSGTRLTVV.

The chain recombines TRBV2 with TRBJ2-5, with D unclear. The DNA end favors TRBJ2-7, so the J call may be wrong. The CDR3 extends over 13 amino acids. Germline-derived CDR1 and CDR2 are SNHLY and FYNNEI. DNA for the CDR3: TGTGCCAGCGCCGCAGTTTTATTCTACGAGCAGTACTTC. It translates to CASAAVLFYEQYF.

This chain joins TRBV27 and TRBJ2-1; 10 nucleotides align to TRBD2. Germline V CDR1 and CDR2: MNHEY, SMNVEV (reference sequence). The J segment lost 0 bases and the V segment lost 5 bases, leaving 7 bases of the junction unmatched. The CDR3 is 17 amino acids. The CDR3 nucleotides read TGTGCCAGCAGTCCGAAGCGGGGGGGGTCCTCCTACAATGAGCAGTTCTTC. Translating it yields CASSPKRGGSSYNEQFF.

The V and J genes are TRBV4-2 and TRBJ1-6, with D perhaps TRBD1 (6 bases). The CDR3 extends over 14 amino acids. The ends were cut back, 2 bases at V and 8 bases at J, with 10 bases in the middle. Germline values: CDR1 LGHNA, CDR2 YNFKEQ. The chain's CDR3 is CASSQNPGDSPLHF. CDR3 DNA: TGTGCCAGCAGCCAAAATCCAGGGGATTCACCCCTCCACTTT.

The gene calls are TRBV6-5 and TRBJ2-6, with D possibly TRBD2 on 5 matching bases. Germline V CDR1 and CDR2: MNHEY, SVGAGI. CDR3 length equals 15 residues. Trimming took off 5 bases at V and 3 bases at J, with 11 bases between the two ends. DNA of the CDR3: TGTGCCAGCAGTCCCGACGGGGATGGGGCCAACGTCCTGACTTTC. It is translated as CASSPDGDGANVLTF.

The V call is TRBV20-1, the J call TRBJ2-1; 11 nucleotides match TRBD2. Germline assignment: CDR1 DFQATT and CDR2 SNEGSKA (reference sequence). There are 13 residues in the CDR3. Germline trimming cut 6 bases from V and 6 bases from J; bases unmatched to any gene: 4. DNA for the CDR3: TGCAGTGCCGCTAGCGGGGGGAGCAATGAGCAGTTCTTC. Protein: CSAASGGSNEQFF.